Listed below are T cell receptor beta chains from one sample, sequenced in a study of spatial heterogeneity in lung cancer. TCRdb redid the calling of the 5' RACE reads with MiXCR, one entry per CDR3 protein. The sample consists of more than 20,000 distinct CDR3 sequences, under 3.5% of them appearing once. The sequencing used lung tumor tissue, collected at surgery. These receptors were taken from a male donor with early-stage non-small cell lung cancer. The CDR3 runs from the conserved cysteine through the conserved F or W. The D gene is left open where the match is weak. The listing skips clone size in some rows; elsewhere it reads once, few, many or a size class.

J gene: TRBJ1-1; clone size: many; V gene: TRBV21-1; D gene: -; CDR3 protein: CAVPNRASEAFF; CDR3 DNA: TGTGCCGTTCCGAACAGGGCCTCCGAAGCTTTCTTT
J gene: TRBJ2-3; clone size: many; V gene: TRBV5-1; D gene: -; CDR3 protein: CASKGDGRTTDTQYF; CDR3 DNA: TGCGCCAGCAAGGGGGACGGGAGAACTACAGATACGCAGTATTTT
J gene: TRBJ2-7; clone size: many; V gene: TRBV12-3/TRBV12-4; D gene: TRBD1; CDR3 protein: CATTGDSYEQYF; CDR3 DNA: TGTGCCACTACAGGGGATTCCTACGAGCAGTACTTC
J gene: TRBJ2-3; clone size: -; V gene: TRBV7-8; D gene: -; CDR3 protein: CASSTYGQDTQYF; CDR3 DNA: TGTGCCAGCAGCACGTACGGTCAAGATACGCAGTATTTT
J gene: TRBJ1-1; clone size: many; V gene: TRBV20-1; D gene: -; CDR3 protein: CSATPHQQDHFGTEAFF; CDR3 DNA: TGCAGTGCTACCCCACACCAGCAAGACCATTTCGGCACTGAAGCTTTCTTT
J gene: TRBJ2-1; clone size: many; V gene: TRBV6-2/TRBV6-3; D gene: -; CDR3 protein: CASSPSRLGGRPNEQFF; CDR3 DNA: TGTGCCAGCAGCCCAAGCAGACTCGGCGGCAGGCCCAATGAGCAGTTCTTC
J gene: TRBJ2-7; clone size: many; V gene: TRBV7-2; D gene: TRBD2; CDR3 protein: CASSSPGLAGPMTNFYEQYF; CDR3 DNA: TGTGCCAGCAGCTCACCGGGACTAGCGGGACCCATGACCAACTTCTACGAGCAGTACTTC
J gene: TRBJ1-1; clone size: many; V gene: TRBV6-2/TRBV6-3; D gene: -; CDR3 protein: CASRTVNTEAFF; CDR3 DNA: TGTGCCAGCAGAACAGTGAACACTGAAGCTTTCTTT
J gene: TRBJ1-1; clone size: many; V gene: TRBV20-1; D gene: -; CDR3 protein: CSVVVGGGEAFF; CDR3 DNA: TGCAGTGTAGTAGTTGGCGGGGGTGAAGCTTTCTTT
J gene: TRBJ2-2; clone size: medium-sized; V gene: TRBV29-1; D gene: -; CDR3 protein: CSAEGDIKLSGELFF; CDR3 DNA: TGCAGCGCTGAGGGGGACATTAAGTTATCCGGGGAGCTGTTTTTT
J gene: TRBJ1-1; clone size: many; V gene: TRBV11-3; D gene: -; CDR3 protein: CASSLVGSTEAFF; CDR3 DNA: TGTGCCAGCAGCTTAGTCGGAAGCACTGAAGCTTTCTTT
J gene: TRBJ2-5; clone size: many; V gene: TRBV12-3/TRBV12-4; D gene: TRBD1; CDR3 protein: CASKAGGGETQYF; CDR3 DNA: TGTGCCAGCAAAGCAGGGGGCGGGGAGACCCAGTACTTC
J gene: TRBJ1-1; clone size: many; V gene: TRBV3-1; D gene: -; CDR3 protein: CASSQVSWKNTEAFF; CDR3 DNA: TGTGCCAGCAGCCAAGTCTCTTGGAAGAACACTGAAGCTTTCTTT
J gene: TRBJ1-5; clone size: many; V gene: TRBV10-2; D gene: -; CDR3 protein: CASSEKGGTQPQHF; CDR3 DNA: TGCGCCAGCAGCGAGAAAGGGGGGACCCAGCCCCAGCATTTT
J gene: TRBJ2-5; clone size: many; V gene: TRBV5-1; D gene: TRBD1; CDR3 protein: CASSYVDRGEETQYF; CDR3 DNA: TGCGCCAGCAGCTACGTCGACAGGGGAGAAGAGACCCAGTACTTC
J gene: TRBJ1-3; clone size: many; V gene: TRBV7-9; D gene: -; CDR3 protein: CAGARDGNSGNTIYF; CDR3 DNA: TGTGCCGGGGCCCGGGACGGAAACTCTGGAAACACCATATATTTT
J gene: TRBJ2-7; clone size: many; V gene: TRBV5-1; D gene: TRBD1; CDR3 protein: CASSLTGQGYYEQYF; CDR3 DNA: TGCGCCAGCAGCCTCACTGGACAGGGGTACTACGAGCAGTACTTC
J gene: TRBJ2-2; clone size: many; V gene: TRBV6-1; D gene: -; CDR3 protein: CASRRGDGELFF; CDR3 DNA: TGTGCCAGCAGAAGGGGCGACGGGGAGCTGTTTTTT
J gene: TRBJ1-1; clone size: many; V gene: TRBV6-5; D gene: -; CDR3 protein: CASRTPWVTEAFF; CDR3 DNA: TGTGCCAGCAGGACCCCCTGGGTCACTGAAGCTTTCTTT
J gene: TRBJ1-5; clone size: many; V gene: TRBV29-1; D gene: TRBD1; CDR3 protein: CSVGDRGGQPQHF; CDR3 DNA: TGCAGCGTGGGGGACAGGGGCGGTCAGCCCCAGCATTTT
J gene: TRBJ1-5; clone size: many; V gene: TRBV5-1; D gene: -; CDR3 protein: CASSPTGLNQPQHF; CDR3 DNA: TGCGCCAGCAGCCCGACAGGCCTCAATCAGCCCCAGCATTTT
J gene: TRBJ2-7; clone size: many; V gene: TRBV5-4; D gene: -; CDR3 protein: CASSFGAGPLSEQYF; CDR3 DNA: TGTGCCAGCAGCTTTGGGGCAGGCCCCCTCTCCGAGCAGTACTTC
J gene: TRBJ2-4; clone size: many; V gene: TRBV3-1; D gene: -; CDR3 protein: CASSLTGEIAKNIQYF; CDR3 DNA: TGTGCCAGCAGCCTTACAGGAGAGATAGCCAAAAACATTCAGTACTTC
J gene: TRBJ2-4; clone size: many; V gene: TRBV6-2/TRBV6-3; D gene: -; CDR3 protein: CASSPVRDKNIQYF; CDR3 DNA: TGTGCCAGCAGCCCTGTCCGGGACAAAAACATTCAGTACTTC
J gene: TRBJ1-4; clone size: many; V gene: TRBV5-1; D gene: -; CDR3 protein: CASSLQGLATNEKLFF; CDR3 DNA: TGCGCCAGCAGCTTGCAAGGACTTGCAACTAATGAAAAACTGTTTTTT
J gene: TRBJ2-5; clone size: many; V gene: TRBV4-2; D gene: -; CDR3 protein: CASSQGPTGAAETQYF; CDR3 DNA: TGTGCCAGCAGCCAAGGCCCTACGGGAGCGGCAGAGACCCAGTACTTC
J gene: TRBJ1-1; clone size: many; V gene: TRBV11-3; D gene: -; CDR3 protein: CASSPAAGLFAEAFF; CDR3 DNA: TGTGCCAGCAGCCCCGCAGCAGGGTTGTTTGCTGAAGCTTTCTTT
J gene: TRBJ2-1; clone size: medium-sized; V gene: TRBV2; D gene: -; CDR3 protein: CASSWTVNEQFF; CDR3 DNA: TGTGCCAGCAGTTGGACTGTCAATGAGCAGTTCTTC
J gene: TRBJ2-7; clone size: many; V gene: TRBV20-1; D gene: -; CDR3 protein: CSARGQIYEQYF; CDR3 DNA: TGCAGTGCTAGAGGTCAAATATACGAGCAGTACTTC
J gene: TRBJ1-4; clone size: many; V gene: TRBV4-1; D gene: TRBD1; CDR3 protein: CASSQDRDRSNEKLFF; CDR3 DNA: TGCGCCAGCAGCCAAGATAGGGACAGGAGTAATGAAAAACTGTTTTTT
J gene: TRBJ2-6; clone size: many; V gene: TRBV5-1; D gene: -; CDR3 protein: CASSRGEPWAGANVLTF; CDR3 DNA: TGCGCCAGCAGCCGCGGAGAGCCATGGGCTGGGGCCAACGTCCTGACTTTC
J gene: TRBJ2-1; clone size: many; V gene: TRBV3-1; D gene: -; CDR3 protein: CASSQDLGASPITGEQFF; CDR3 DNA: TGTGCCAGCAGCCAAGATTTGGGGGCTAGCCCAATTACCGGTGAGCAGTTCTTC
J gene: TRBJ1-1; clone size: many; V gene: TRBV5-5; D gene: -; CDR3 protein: CASSLGHTGFEAFF; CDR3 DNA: TGTGCCAGCAGCTTGGGCCATACAGGGTTTGAAGCTTTCTTT
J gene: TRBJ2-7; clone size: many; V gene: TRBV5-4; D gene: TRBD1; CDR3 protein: CASSLVGTGSYEQYF; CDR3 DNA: TGTGCCAGCAGCTTGGTCGGGACAGGTAGCTACGAGCAGTACTTC
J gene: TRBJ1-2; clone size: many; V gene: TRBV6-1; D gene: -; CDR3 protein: CASGGYGNYGYTF; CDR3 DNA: TGTGCCAGCGGAGGGTATGGAAACTATGGCTACACCTTC
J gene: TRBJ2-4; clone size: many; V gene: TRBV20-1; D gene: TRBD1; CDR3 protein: CSATRTGKNIQYF; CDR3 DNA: TGCAGTGCTACGAGGACAGGAAAAAACATTCAGTACTTC
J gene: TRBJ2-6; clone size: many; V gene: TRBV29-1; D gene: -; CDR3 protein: CSVESQNSGANVLTF; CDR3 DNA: TGCAGCGTTGAATCGCAGAACTCTGGGGCCAACGTCCTGACTTTC
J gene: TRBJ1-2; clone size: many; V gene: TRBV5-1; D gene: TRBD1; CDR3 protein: CASSFGQGGSYGYTF; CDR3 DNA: TGCGCCAGCAGCTTTGGACAGGGAGGATCCTATGGCTACACCTTC
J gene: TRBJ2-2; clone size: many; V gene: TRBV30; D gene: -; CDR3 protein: CAWSVLGTGELFF; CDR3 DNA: TGTGCCTGGAGTGTACTGGGCACCGGGGAGCTGTTTTTT
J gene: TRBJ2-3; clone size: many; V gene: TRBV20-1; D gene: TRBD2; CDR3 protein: CSASTRLAANTDTQYF; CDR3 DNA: TGCAGTGCTTCGACCAGACTAGCGGCAAACACAGATACGCAGTATTTT
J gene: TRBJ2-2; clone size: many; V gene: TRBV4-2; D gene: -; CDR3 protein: CASSQSRDSGELFF; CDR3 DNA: TGTGCCAGCAGCCAATCCCGGGACTCCGGGGAGCTGTTTTTT
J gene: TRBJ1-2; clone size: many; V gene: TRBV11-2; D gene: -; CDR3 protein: CASSKTVDGYTF; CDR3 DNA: TGTGCCAGCAGCAAAACGGTTGACGGCTACACCTTC
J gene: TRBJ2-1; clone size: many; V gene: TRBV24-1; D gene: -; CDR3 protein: CATQRAFDNEQFF; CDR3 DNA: TGTGCCACCCAGCGGGCTTTCGACAATGAGCAGTTCTTC
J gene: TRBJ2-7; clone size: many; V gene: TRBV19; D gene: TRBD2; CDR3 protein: CASSPRAGGDSYEQYF; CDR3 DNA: TGTGCCAGTAGCCCTCGGGCGGGAGGTGATTCCTACGAGCAGTACTTC
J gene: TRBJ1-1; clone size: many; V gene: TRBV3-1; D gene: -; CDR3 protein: CASSQGGPF; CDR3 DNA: TGTGCCAGCAGCCAAGGAGGTCCATTT
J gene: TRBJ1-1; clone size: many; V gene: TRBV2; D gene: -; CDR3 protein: CASSPQAATEAFF; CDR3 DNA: TGTGCCAGCAGTCCCCAGGCGGCCACTGAAGCTTTCTTT
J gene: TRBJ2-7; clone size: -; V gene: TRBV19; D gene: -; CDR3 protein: CASKIALGPYEQYF; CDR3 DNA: TGTGCCAGTAAAATCGCCCTGGGGCCCTACGAGCAGTACTTC
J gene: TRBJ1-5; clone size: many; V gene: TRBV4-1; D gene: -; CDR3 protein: CASSQGGLTVSSNQPQHF; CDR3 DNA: TGCGCCAGCAGCCAAGGAGGCCTGACAGTGTCTAGCAATCAGCCCCAGCATTTT
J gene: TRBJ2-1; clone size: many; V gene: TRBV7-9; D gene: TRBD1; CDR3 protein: CASSPDRSYNEQFF; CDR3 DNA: TGTGCCAGCAGCCCGGACAGGTCCTACAATGAGCAGTTCTTC
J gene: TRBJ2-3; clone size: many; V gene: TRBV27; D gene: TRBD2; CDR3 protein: CASQTIAGAWYF; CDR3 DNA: TGTGCCAGCCAGACCATAGCGGGAGCATGGTATTTT
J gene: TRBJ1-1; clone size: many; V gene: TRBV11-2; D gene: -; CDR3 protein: CASSIQVNTEAFF; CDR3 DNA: TGTGCCAGCAGCATACAGGTGAACACTGAAGCTTTCTTT
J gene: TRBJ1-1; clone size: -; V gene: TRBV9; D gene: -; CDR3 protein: CASSVGGWGYTEAFF; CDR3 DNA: TGTGCCAGCAGCGTAGGAGGTTGGGGCTACACTGAAGCTTTCTTT
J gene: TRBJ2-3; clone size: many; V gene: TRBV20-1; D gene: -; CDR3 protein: CSAVIPGRTPDTQYF; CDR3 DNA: TGCAGTGCCGTGATCCCGGGGAGGACCCCAGATACGCAGTATTTT
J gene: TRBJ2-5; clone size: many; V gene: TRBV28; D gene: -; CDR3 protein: CASSLSGTETQYF; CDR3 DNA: TGTGCCAGCAGTTTATCGGGTACCGAGACCCAGTACTTC
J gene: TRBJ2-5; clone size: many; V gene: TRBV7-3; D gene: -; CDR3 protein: CASSHGLEETQYF; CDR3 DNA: TGTGCCAGCAGCCACGGGTTAGAAGAGACCCAGTACTTC